This T cell receptor (beta chain) appears in the sequencing data of a study of early T cells in non-severe SARS-CoV-2 infection. In its sample, this clonotype was seen a few times. One entry per CDR3 protein results from TCRdb running MiXCR on the 5' RACE reads. The repertoire consists of 30,000 to 45,000 distinct CDR3 sequences, with 5.3% occurring once and the leading ten covering around 27%. This receptor was taken from an adult who was a healthcare worker with PCR-confirmed SARS-CoV-2 infection or an uninfected control (not recorded which). Sequences were obtained from whole blood.

CDR3 in DNA: TGTGCCACCCAATCTAGCGGGCTACAAGAGACCCAGTACTTC. As protein: CATQSSGLQETQYF. V and J are TRBV2 and TRBJ2-5, with TRBD2 matching 8 bases. V was pared by 10 bases and J by 2 bases, with 9 bases of the junction left unmatched. The germline V gene encodes CDR1 SNHLY and CDR2 FYNNEI. The CDR3 is 14 amino acids.